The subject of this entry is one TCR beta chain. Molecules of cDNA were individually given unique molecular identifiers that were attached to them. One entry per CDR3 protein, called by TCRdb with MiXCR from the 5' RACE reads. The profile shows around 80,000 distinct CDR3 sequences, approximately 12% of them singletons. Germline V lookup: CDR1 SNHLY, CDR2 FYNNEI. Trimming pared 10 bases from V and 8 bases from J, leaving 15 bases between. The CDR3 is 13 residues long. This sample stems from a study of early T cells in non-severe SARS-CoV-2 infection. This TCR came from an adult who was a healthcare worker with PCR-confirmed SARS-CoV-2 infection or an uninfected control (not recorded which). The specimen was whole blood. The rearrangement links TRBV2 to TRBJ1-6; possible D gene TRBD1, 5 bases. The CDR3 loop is CATAGAADSPLHF. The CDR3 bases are TGTGCCACCGCCGGGGCGGCGGATTCACCCCTCCACTTT.